Following are 6 T cell receptor beta chains from one sample sequenced in a study of Graves' ophthalmopathy and Graves' hyperthyroidism. TCR beta CDR3 regions were amplified from RNA transcripts. The library came from an HTBI-primed first-round RT-PCR and a second-round multiplex PCR. Each CDR3 protein gets one entry after TCRdb re-called the multiplex PCR reads with MiXCR. The sample lists some 410,000 distinct CDR3 sequences; more than 20% were seen once. The sample was peripheral blood. Receptors originate from a woman aged 18-29 years with stable Graves' hyperthyroidism.

This clonotype was recorded at least ten times. The chain is built from TRBV6-1 and TRBJ2-1; D is undetermined. The CDR3 extends over 15 amino acids. Trimming took off 5 bases at V and 2 bases at J, with 13 bases between the two ends. Germline V CDR1 and CDR2: MNHNS, SASEGT. DNA for the CDR3: TGTGCCAGCAGTAATCCACGAGCCCCCTACAATGAGCAGTTCTTC. Translated, it gives CASSNPRAPYNEQFF.

This clonotype occurred many times. The chain uses TRBV6-5 and TRBJ1-1, with 11 bases lining up with TRBD1. The trim removed 4 bases at V and 5 bases at J, leaving 6 bases unmatched. Germline V gene sequence: CDR1 MNHEY, CDR2 SVGAGI. The CDR3 contains 15 residues. In DNA, the CDR3 is TGTGCCAGCAGTTCCCCTGGGACAGGGGGGACTGAAGCTTTCTTT. Its translation is CASSSPGTGGTEAFF.

In this sample, this clonotype turned up a few times. V gene TRBV7-8 combines with J gene TRBJ2-7; 7 bases are a match to TRBD1. Germline V CDR1 and CDR2: SGHVS, FQNEAQ. J lost 6 bases, V lost 5 bases, and 13 bases had no gene match. The CDR3 runs 15 residues. The CDR3 spells CASSQMTGTLFEQYF. CDR3 coding DNA: TGTGCCAGCAGCCAAATGACAGGGACCTTGTTCGAGCAGTACTTC.

This clonotype was counted ten times or more. A much larger clone differs from this one at a single base, so this may be a read error. V usage is TRBV12-3 or TRBV12-4 and J usage is TRBJ2-7, with no clear D. V was pared by 7 bases and J by 6 bases, with 16 bases between. The CDR3 runs to 13 residues. The CDR3 is CASTIDPPCEQYF. CDR3 in DNA: TGTGCCAGCACCATAGATCCCCCTTGCGAGCAGTACTTC.

This clonotype was counted at least ten times. This sequence joins TRBV27 and TRBJ1-5; 10 bases are a match to TRBD1. Looked up from germline, CDR1 is MNHEY and CDR2 is SMNVEV (reference sequence). After removal of 2 bases from V and 1 base from J, the junction contained 5 bases not matched to a gene. CDR3 length: 17 residues. CDR3 DNA: TGTGCCAGCAGTTTAGCTCGGACAGGGGGGAGCAATCAGCCCCAGCATTTT. It specifies CASSLARTGGSNQPQHF.

This clonotype was counted only a few times. The chain joins TRBV7-3 to TRBJ2-6; no reliable D call. CDR3 size: 18 residues. Per the germline V gene, CDR1 is SGHTA and CDR2 is FQGTGA. V was trimmed by 1 base and J by 0 bases, leaving 13 bases between them. CDR3 sequence: CASSLMSSFSSGANVLTF. The CDR3 coding sequence is TGTGCCAGCAGCTTAATGAGCAGTTTTAGCTCTGGGGCCAACGTCCTGACTTTC.